The 27 T cell receptor beta chains given below trace back to one sample, sequenced in a study of brain T cells in children with intractable seizures (dated by TCRdb to the early 2020s). The library was produced with the immunoSEQ multiplex PCR assay. TCRdb's version of the immuneACCESS table is confined to in-frame rearrangements and falls short of the full clone set. An unresolved V gene accounts for under half of the shortfall where checked; the remainder is of unknown origin. The sample data list around 340,000 clones, and nearly 95% of these were observed just once. Roughly 5.8% of the sample is taken by the ten largest. The time point label of this sample denotes: blood from clinic visit 5 months post-surgery; TSC patient then seizure free. Source: peripheral blood, taken more than 4 months after surgery. Receptors were obtained from a boy under two years old with tuberous sclerosis and intractable seizures.

The chain is built from TRBV7-6 and TRBJ2-5; 10 bases align to TRBD2. The germline CDR1 and CDR2 sequences are SGHVS and FNYEAQ. V dropped 3 bases and J dropped 3; count of bases not matched to a gene: 7. The CDR3 is 16 residues long. CDR3 sequence: CASSFIAGGYKETQYF. The CDR3 bases are TGTGCCAGCAGCTTCATAGCGGGGGGATACAAAGAGACCCAGTACTTC.

The V gene is TRBV4-1, the J gene TRBJ1-1; 7 nucleotides match TRBD1. Trimming at V came to 0 bases and at J to 5 bases, leaving 9 bases not matched to a gene. The CDR3 is made up of 16 amino acids. CDR1 and CDR2 from the germline V gene are MGHRA and YSYEKL. Here the CDR3 reads CASSQDPTTGRTEAFF. CDR3 bases: TGCGCCAGCAGCCAAGATCCCACGACAGGGAGGACTGAAGCTTTCTTT.

The chain employs TRBV7-6 and TRBJ1-2, with 8 nucleotides matching TRBD1. Germline V lookup: CDR1 SGHVS, CDR2 FNYEAQ. V gave up 5 bases and J gave up 4 bases; unmatched junction bases: 3. The CDR3 sequence is 13 residues long. CDR3 protein: CASSLGQGYGYTF. CDR3 nucleotide sequence: TGTGCCAGCAGCCTTGGACAGGGCTATGGCTACACCTTC.

The chain has TRBV3-1 (or the pseudogene TRBV3-2) and TRBJ1-2; D not resolved. CDR1 and CDR2 (germline): LGHDT, YNNKEL (reference sequence). This CDR3 spans 11 amino acids. V dropped 2 bases and J dropped 4 bases, with 2 bases sitting between them. The CDR3 here is CASSQLYGYTF. The CDR3 region has the DNA TGTGCCAGCAGCCAACTCTATGGCTACACCTTC.

The gene calls are TRBV2 and TRBJ2-5, with 11 bases lining up with TRBD1. V gave up 4 bases and J gave up 5 bases; unmatched junction bases: 6. The CDR3 is 15 residues long. Germline V lookup: CDR1 SNHLY, CDR2 FYNNEI. CDR3 sequence reads: CASSGWTGGRETQYF. The CDR3 bases are TGTGCCAGCAGTGGATGGACAGGGGGCCGGGAGACCCAGTACTTC.

V gene TRBV29-1 combines with J gene TRBJ1-1, with D unresolved. Per germline, CDR1 SQVTM and CDR2 ANQGSEA. The length of the CDR3 is 11 residues. V lost 2 bases and J 1 base, leaving 2 bases between the germline ends. CDR3 coding DNA: TGCAGCGTTGAACAGAACACTGAAGCTTTCTTT. This translates into CSVEQNTEAFF.

This chain joins TRBV3-1 (or the pseudogene TRBV3-2) and TRBJ2-1; the match to TRBD2 covers 11 bases. The germline CDR1 and CDR2 sequences are LGHDT and YNNKEL (reference sequence). V was clipped by 1 base and J by 9 bases; unmatched bases: 11. The CDR3 spans 17 residues. Here the CDR3 reads CASSQGAKGLAEGEQFF. The CDR3 DNA is TGTGCCAGCAGCCAAGGGGCTAAGGGACTAGCGGAGGGTGAGCAGTTCTTC.

V gene TRBV5-4 combines with J gene TRBJ1-1; no firm D call. The germline V gene encodes CDR1 SGHNT and CDR2 YYREEE (reference sequence). Between the trimmed V and J ends, which lost 2 bases and 1 base, there was a span of 9 bases. The CDR3 length is 14 residues. CDR3 DNA sequence: TGTGCCAGCAGCTTAGCCAGGTCGAACACTGAAGCTTTCTTT. Protein sequence: CASSLARSNTEAFF.

The V call is TRBV6-6, the J call TRBJ2-1, with TRBD2 identical over 12 bases. Per germline, CDR1 MNHNY and CDR2 SVGAGI (reference sequence). This CDR3 spans 15 amino acids. Trimming cost V 5 bases and J 9 bases; bases outside gene matches: 8. The CDR3 loop is CASSRTSGAQGEQFF. Here the CDR3 DNA reads TGTGCCAGCAGTCGGACTAGCGGGGCCCAAGGTGAGCAGTTCTTC.

The V call is TRBV27, the J call TRBJ2-1; 7 bases map to TRBD2. From germline, CDR1 is MNHEY and CDR2 SMNVEV (reference sequence). V was clipped by 5 bases and J by 9 bases; unmatched bases: 19. The CDR3 is 17 amino acids. The CDR3 DNA is TGTGCCAGCAGTCCCTCACCTAGCGGATCAGTCGGCTCTGAGCAGTTCTTC. Amino acids: CASSPSPSGSVGSEQFF.

The chain couples TRBV25-1 to TRBJ1-4; no clear D gene. Germline V gives CDR1 MGHDK, CDR2 SYGVNS. V lost 0 bases, J lost 6 bases, and 5 bases lay in between. This CDR3 has 13 residues. DNA of the CDR3: TGTGCCAGCAGTGAATATGGCCATGAAAAACTGTTTTTT. Its translation: CASSEYGHEKLFF.

The chain recombines TRBV14 with TRBJ2-1; 11 bases align to TRBD2. This CDR3 has 15 amino acids. The germline V gene has CDR1 SGHDN and CDR2 FVKESK. The V and J ends lost 5 bases and 3 bases, in that order; junction bases with no gene match: 3. The CDR3 bases are TGTGCCAGCAGCTTAGCGGGAGGGTACTACAATGAGCAGTTCTTC. Translating it yields CASSLAGGYYNEQFF.

This sequence joins TRBV30 and TRBJ1-1; D unresolved. The CDR3 totals 12 residues. Germline assignment: CDR1 GTSNPN and CDR2 SVGIG (reference sequence). V lost 3 bases and J lost 1, with 6 bases in between. The CDR3 loop is CAWRPKNTEAFF. CDR3 nucleotide sequence: TGTGCCTGGAGACCCAAGAACACTGAAGCTTTCTTT.

V gene TRBV29-1 combines with J gene TRBJ2-1; D unclear. V lost 0 bases, J lost 5 bases, and 2 bases lay in between. The CDR3 runs 11 residues. Germline CDR1 is SQVTM and CDR2 is ANQGSEA. DNA of the CDR3: TGCAGCGTTGAAGATAACAATGAGCAGTTCTTC. Translation gives CSVEDNNEQFF.

Remarks on this clone: One junction end disagrees with the germline gene, perhaps due to a read error. The chain uses TRBV4-1 and TRBJ2-7; TRBD2 agrees at 7 bases. The CDR3 totals 17 residues. Germline CDR1 MGHRA, CDR2 YSYEKL. The CDR3 nucleotides are TGCGCCAGCAGTCAAGGGTTCGGCGGGAGAGTCACCTACGAGCAGTACTTC. It translates to CASSQGFGGRVTYEQYF.

This chain links TRBV7-9 with TRBJ2-2; D possibly uses TRBD1 or TRBD2 (5 bases each). Deletions cut 0 bases from V and 3 bases from J, with 17 bases between. CDR1 and CDR2 from the germline V gene are SEHNR and FQNEAQ (reference sequence). The CDR3 length is 18 residues. The chain's CDR3 is CASSLAVGTAVDTGELFF. DNA for the CDR3: TGTGCCAGCAGCTTAGCAGTCGGGACCGCCGTGGACACCGGGGAGCTGTTTTTT.

The chain combines TRBV7-2 with TRBJ2-3; 11 bases map to TRBD2. The CDR3 contains 17 residues. V dropped 1 base and J dropped 3; count of bases not matched to a gene: 6. The germline V gene has CDR1 SGHTA and CDR2 FQGNSA. The CDR3 is CASSLGRTSGSTDTQYF. The CDR3, as DNA: TGTGCCAGCAGCTTAGGACGGACTAGCGGGTCGACAGATACGCAGTATTTT.

The chain carries TRBV12-5 and TRBJ1-6, with D possibly TRBD1 on 6 matching bases. CDR3 length: 17 amino acids. Germline V gene data show CDR1 as LGHNT and CDR2 as FRNRAP. The V gene lost 0 bases and the J gene lost 8 bases, with 17 bases spanning the gap. The CDR3 DNA follows: TGTGCTAGTGGTTTGGTATTGACAGGCCGGGGGGATTCACCCCTCCACTTT. Protein sequence: CASGLVLTGRGDSPLHF.

The count of this clone is one. The chain joins TRBV5-6 to TRBJ1-1; perhaps TRBD1 as D (5 bases). V shed 1 base and J shed 5 bases, with 6 bases lying between them. Per germline, CDR1 SGHDT and CDR2 YYEEEE. The CDR3 spans 12 residues. DNA for the CDR3: TGTGCCAGCAGCTTGCAGGGAACTGAAGCTTTCTTT. It is translated as CASSLQGTEAFF.

J is TRBJ1-1 and V is TRBV19; unclear D gene. CDR1 LNHDA and CDR2 SQIVND come from the germline V gene (reference sequence). Trimming removed 5 bases from V and 6 bases from J, with 10 bases in between. The CDR3 is 12 residues long. The CDR3 DNA sequence: TGTGCCAGTAGTCGCTCTTATTCTGAAGCTTTCTTT. It translates to CASSRSYSEAFF.

The V and J genes are TRBV6-6 and TRBJ1-3; D gene ambiguous. The germline V gene has CDR1 MNHNY and CDR2 SVGAGI (reference sequence). This CDR3 is 14 amino acids long. With 2 bases removed from V and 2 bases from J, the gap between germline ends came to 7 bases. The CDR3 nucleotides are TGTGCCAGCAGTTACGTGGTACCTGGAAACACCATATATTTT. It yields the protein CASSYVVPGNTIYF.

This chain uses TRBV2 with TRBJ1-2, with D maybe TRBD1 (6 bases). V was cut by 3 bases and J by 2 bases, with 16 bases left in between. Germline values: CDR1 SNHLY, CDR2 FYNNEI. CDR3 length: 16 residues. CDR3 DNA sequence: TGTGCCAGCAGTGAGTCTACAGGGTTGGGAAACTATGGCTACACCTTC. The encoded protein is CASSESTGLGNYGYTF.

The chain employs TRBV10-3 and TRBJ2-7, with 7 nucleotides matching TRBD1. Losses at the gene ends were 9 bases for V and 3 bases for J; bases not matched to a gene: 8. Germline V gives CDR1 ENHRY, CDR2 SYGVKD. The CDR3 spans 13 residues. The CDR3 region has the DNA TGTGCCATTCGGGACAGTCTCTTCTACGAGCAGTACTTC. Translated: CAIRDSLFYEQYF.

The V call is TRBV7-8, the J call TRBJ2-5; TRBD1 aligns across 9 bases. V shed 5 bases and J 0 bases; nucleotides not matched to a gene: 7. Germline V CDR1 and CDR2: SGHVS, FQNEAQ. The CDR3 totals 16 residues. The CDR3 loop reads CASSPTGGPYQETQYF. The CDR3 coding sequence is TGTGCCAGCAGCCCAACAGGGGGCCCTTACCAAGAGACCCAGTACTTC.

This clone occurred once. The chain employs TRBV6-1 and TRBJ2-2; no clear D gene. The germline V and J ends were trimmed by 2 bases and 8 bases, with 12 bases remaining between them. This CDR3 contains 14 residues. Germline V CDR1 and CDR2: MNHNS, SASEGT. CDR3 nucleotide sequence: TGTGCCAGCAGTGAATACCTTCGGGTGGGGGAGCTGTTTTTT. This encodes CASSEYLRVGELFF.

CDR3 protein: CASGSGGTQETQYF. CDR3 coding DNA: TGTGCCAGCGGGAGCGGGGGGACGCAAGAGACCCAGTACTTC. V usage is TRBV9 and J usage is TRBJ2-5; 9 positions match TRBD2. Losses at the gene ends were 7 bases for V and 2 bases for J; bases not matched to a gene: 6. CDR1 and CDR2 from the germline V gene are SGDLS and YYNGEE. The CDR3 length is 14 residues. The whole variable domain, remainder taken from reference TRBV9 and TRBJ2-5, is DSGVTQTPKHLITATGQRVTLRCSPRSGDLSVYWYQQSLDQGLQFLIQYYNGEERAKGNILERFSAQQFPDLHSELNLSSLELGDSALYFCASGSGGTQETQYFGPGTRLLVL.

The chain employs TRBV11-1 and TRBJ2-7, with TRBD1 as a possible D gene (5 bases). The V end lost 2 bases, the J end lost 2 bases, and 16 bases lay between the germline ends. CDR3 length equals 16 residues. From germline, CDR1 is SGHAT and CDR2 FQDESV (reference sequence). CDR3 bases: TGTGCCAGCAGCTTACACGGCAGGGAAACTACCTACGAGCAGTACTTC. As protein: CASSLHGRETTYEQYF.